Listed below are T cell receptor beta chains from one sample, sequenced in a study of cytomegalovirus exposure and HLA in healthy donors. Only in-frame clones appear in the TCRdb table, and some are missing; sequencing was by immunoSEQ multiplex PCR. The profile shows 110,000 or so clones, approximately 75% of them singletons. Sequencing was done on a sample of PBMCs. The source of these receptors is a man aged 50 to 60 in good health and CMV-seropositive. The CDR3 runs from the conserved cysteine through the conserved F or W. Fields, in order: V gene, clone size, D gene, J gene, CDR3 length, CDR3 protein, CDR3 DNA. A D gene is named only where the DNA matches it firmly. Size tells how often a clone was seen (once, few, many) or the class of an expanded clone, and some rows leave it out.

>TRBV16|few|TRBD1|TRBJ1-5|15
CASSQSGQSNQPQHF
TGTGCCAGCAGCCAATCGGGACAGTCCAATCAGCCCCAGCATTTT
>TRBV27|few|TRBD1|TRBJ2-7|15
CASSRKGQGAYEQYF
TGTGCCAGCAGTCGAAAGGGACAGGGAGCCTACGAGCAGTACTTC
>TRBV5-1|NA|TRBD1|TRBJ2-2|14
CASHTTGDTGELFF
TGCGCCAGCCACACGACAGGGGACACCGGGGAGCTGTTTTTT
>TRBV4-1|NA|TRBD2|TRBJ2-1|19
CASSQDLAGGSSSYNEQFF
TGCGCCAGCAGTCAAGACCTAGCGGGAGGTTCCAGCTCCTACAATGAGCAGTTCTTC
>TRBV6-1|NA|NA|TRBJ1-4|15
CASSDATGLGEKLFF
TGTGCCAGCAGTGACGCGACGGGACTAGGTGAAAAACTGTTTTTT
>TRBV6-5|NA|TRBD1|TRBJ1-3|14
CASSLDRGGNTIYF
TGTGCCAGCAGTCTAGACAGGGGTGGAAACACCATATATTTT
>TRBV7-9|NA|TRBD2|TRBJ2-7|15
CASSPGLAGVYEQYF
TGTGCCAGCAGCCCGGGACTAGCGGGAGTCTACGAGCAGTACTTC
>TRBV15|few|TRBD1|TRBJ2-7|13
CATSDGTVYEQYF
TGTGCCACCAGCGACGGGACAGTCTACGAGCAGTACTTC
>TRBV2|NA|NA|TRBJ2-5|12
CASSEAPETQYF
TGTGCCAGCAGTGAAGCCCCGGAGACCCAGTACTTC
>TRBV18|NA|NA|TRBJ1-2|13
CASSFGGLDGYTF
TGTGCCAGCTCATTCGGGGGGCTGGATGGCTACACCTTC
>TRBV7-9|NA|NA|TRBJ2-7|12
CSSSRGDYEQYF
TGTTCCAGTTCCAGGGGAGATTACGAGCAGTACTTC
>TRBV6-1|NA|NA|TRBJ2-1|11
CASSELWEQFF
TGTGCCAGCAGTGAACTATGGGAGCAGTTCTTC
>TRBV6-5|NA|NA|TRBJ1-1|15
CASSYDPAANTEAFF
TGTGCCAGCAGTTACGACCCGGCGGCGAACACTGAAGCTTTCTTT
>TRBV7-6|NA|NA|TRBJ1-1|14
CASSLALGGTEAFF
TGTGCCAGCAGCTTAGCTCTGGGGGGCACTGAAGCTTTCTTT
>TRBV4-3|NA|TRBD2|TRBJ2-3|16
CASSQESGGTTDTQYF
TGCGCCAGCAGCCAAGAGTCGGGAGGGACCACAGATACGCAGTATTTT
>TRBV28|NA|NA|TRBJ1-5|12
CASSSLGQPQHF
TGTGCCAGCAGTAGTTTGGGCCAGCCCCAGCATTTT
>TRBV7-9|NA|TRBD1|TRBJ1-2|14
CASSRTGANYGYTF
TGTGCCAGCAGCCGGACAGGTGCTAACTATGGCTACACCTTC
>TRBV27|NA|TRBD2|TRBJ2-7|17
CASSLLTPAGASYEQYF
TGTGCCAGCAGTTTATTAACCCCGGCGGGAGCCTCCTACGAGCAGTACTTC
>TRBV4-1|NA|TRBD2|TRBJ2-7|15
CASSLGGSGRDEQYF
TGCGCCAGCAGCCTCGGGGGTAGCGGGAGAGACGAGCAGTACTTC
>TRBV5-6|NA|TRBD1|TRBJ1-4|19
CASSETRSGQGGRGEKLFF
TGTGCCAGCAGCGAGACCAGATCGGGACAGGGAGGGAGAGGTGAAAAACTGTTTTTT
>TRBV5-1|once|NA|TRBJ1-1|13
CASKPRQVGEAFF
TGCGCCAGCAAACCTCGACAGGTCGGGGAAGCTTTCTTT
>TRBV7-6|NA|NA|TRBJ2-5|16
CASSLVAKGSQETQYF
TGTGCCAGCAGCTTGGTGGCCAAGGGGTCGCAAGAGACCCAGTACTTC
>TRBV5-1|NA|TRBD1|TRBJ2-7|15
CASSPGQGAIYEQYF
TGCGCCAGCAGCCCGGGACAGGGGGCTATCTACGAGCAGTACTTC
>TRBV6-4|NA|NA|TRBJ2-3|13
CASSRGRTDTQYF
TGTGCCAGCAGCAGGGGTAGGACAGATACGCAGTATTTT
>TRBV7-8|NA|TRBD2|TRBJ2-3|17
CASSAPGTSGFADTQYF
TGTGCCAGCAGCGCACCCGGGACTAGCGGGTTCGCAGATACGCAGTATTTT
>TRBV10-3|once|NA|TRBJ2-2|12
CAISDRGEELFF
TGTGCCATCAGTGATCGCGGGGAAGAGCTGTTTTTT
>TRBV12-5|NA|NA|TRBJ2-2|14
CASGYFTNTGELFF
TGTGCTAGTGGTTACTTTACGAACACCGGGGAGCTGTTTTTT
>TRBV2|few|TRBD1|TRBJ1-2|15
CASSEQVGTGDGYTF
TGTGCCAGCAGTGAACAAGTCGGGACAGGGGACGGCTACACCTTC
>TRBV7-2|NA|NA|TRBJ1-2|14
CASTTQGGTYGYTF
TGTGCCAGCACCACCCAGGGAGGGACCTATGGCTACACCTTC
>TRBV7-9|NA|TRBD2|TRBJ2-5|14
CASSSAGAKETQYF
TGTGCCAGCAGCTCGGCGGGAGCAAAAGAGACCCAGTACTTC
>TRBV2|NA|TRBD2|TRBJ2-7|15
CASSATSGGPYEQYF
TGTGCCAGCAGCGCGACTAGCGGGGGCCCCTACGAGCAGTACTTC
>TRBV5-1|NA|NA|TRBJ2-7|14
CASSLGWSPREQYF
TGCGCCAGCAGCTTGGGTTGGTCCCCTCGGGAGCAGTACTTC
>TRBV29-1|NA|NA|TRBJ2-1|14
CSGRQAPSYNEQFF
TGCAGCGGCAGACAGGCCCCCTCCTACAATGAGCAGTTCTTC
>TRBV5-4|NA|NA|TRBJ2-1|14
CASSQKLEGGEQFF
TGTGCCAGCAGCCAGAAATTAGAGGGAGGTGAGCAGTTCTTC
>TRBV4-2|NA|NA|TRBJ1-1|16
CASSQAGGGSGTEAFF
TGTGCCAGCAGCCAGGCGGGAGGGGGATCAGGCACTGAAGCTTTCTTT
>TRBV2|NA|NA|TRBJ1-1|14
CASSDKVGSTEAFF
TGTGCCAGCAGTGACAAGGTGGGGAGCACTGAAGCTTTCTTT
>TRBV2|NA|NA|TRBJ2-1|11
CASSLVNEQFF
TGTGCCAGCAGTCTAGTCAATGAGCAGTTCTTC
>TRBV5-1|NA|NA|TRBJ1-5|14
CASSLMGRDQPQHF
TGCGCCAGCAGCTTGATGGGCAGAGATCAGCCCCAGCATTTT
>TRBV15|NA|NA|TRBJ1-5|17
CATSRSQLGASNQPQHF
TGTGCCACCAGCAGATCGCAGTTGGGGGCGAGCAATCAGCCCCAGCATTTT
>TRBV2|NA|NA|TRBJ1-5|14
CASGLRGSNQPQHF
TGTGCCAGCGGCCTTAGGGGTAGCAATCAGCCCCAGCATTTT
>TRBV15|NA|NA|TRBJ1-3|16
CATSARQVISGNTIYF
TGTGCCACCAGCGCCCGACAGGTTATCTCTGGAAACACCATATATTTT
>TRBV2|NA|TRBD2|TRBJ2-3|15
CASSVSGDRTDTQYF
TGTGCCAGCAGTGTCAGCGGGGATCGCACAGATACGCAGTATTTT
>TRBV7-9|NA|TRBD2|TRBJ2-4|17
CASSLRTSGSQVNIQYF
TGTGCCAGCAGCCTACGGACTAGCGGGAGTCAAGTAAACATTCAGTACTTC
>TRBV10-2|NA|NA|TRBJ1-1|15
CASQLIQGLPTEAFF
TGCGCCAGCCAGCTAATACAGGGTCTTCCCACTGAAGCTTTCTTT
>TRBV6-4|NA|TRBD1|TRBJ2-1|15
CASSRTGSSYNEQFF
TGTGCCAGCAGTCGGACAGGGAGCTCCTACAATGAGCAGTTCTTC
>TRBV29-1|NA|TRBD1|TRBJ1-4|16
CSVRDRGSATNEKLFF
TGCAGCGTTAGGGACAGGGGATCAGCAACTAATGAAAAACTGTTTTTT
>TRBV2|NA|TRBD1|TRBJ2-1|12
CASGTEGFEQFF
TGTGCCAGCGGGACAGAGGGATTTGAGCAGTTCTTC
>TRBV29-1|NA|NA|TRBJ1-1|16
CSSRGRGEGLNTEAFF
TGCAGCTCCCGGGGGAGGGGGGAGGGCCTGAACACTGAAGCTTTCTTT
>TRBV6-5|NA|NA|TRBJ1-1|12
CASSSRNTEAFF
TGTGCCAGCAGTTCCCGGAACACTGAAGCTTTCTTT
>TRBV6-5|NA|NA|TRBJ1-1|14
CASSPRVGGTEAFF
TGTGCCAGCAGTCCCAGGGTAGGGGGCACTGAAGCTTTCTTT
>TRBV6-1|NA|NA|TRBJ2-7|14
CASSEAPLLGEQYF
TGTGCCAGCAGTGAAGCCCCGTTACTCGGCGAGCAGTACTTC
>TRBV4-3|NA|TRBD2|TRBJ2-2|18
CASSFGLAGEGDTGELFF
TGCGCCAGCAGTTTCGGACTAGCGGGAGAAGGGGACACCGGGGAGCTGTTTTTT
>TRBV10-1|NA|NA|TRBJ1-1|15
CASSGGTGWSTEAFF
TGCGCCAGCAGTGGGGGTACAGGGTGGAGCACTGAAGCTTTCTTT